The 17 T cell receptor beta chains in this list originate from one sample, sequenced in a study of blood T cell repertoires in COVID-19. Sequencing was performed with immunoSEQ multiplex PCR; in TCRdb, only in-frame clones are kept and a portion is missing. The table shows fewer than 350,000 clones, with approximately 81% occurring only once. Sequencing input: peripheral blood. These receptors all come from a woman aged 60-75 years with active or convalescent COVID-19.

This clone was found a few times. CDR3 bases: TGCGCCAGCAGCTTGGCTCAGGGGCTAGGTTATGGCTACACCTTC. Protein product: CASSLAQGLGYGYTF. The chain employs TRBV5-1 and TRBJ1-2; the D gene is possibly TRBD1 (6 bases). CDR3 length: 15 amino acids. V lost 0 bases and J lost 5, with 14 bases in between. Germline lookup yields CDR1 SGHRS and CDR2 YFSETQ. Filled out from reference TRBV5-1 and TRBJ1-2, the complete variable domain reads KAGVTQTPRYLIKTRGQQVTLSCSPISGHRSVSWYQQTPGQGLQFLFEYFSETQRNKGNFPGRFSGRQFSNSRSEMNVSTLELGDSALYLCASSLAQGLGYGYTFGSGTRLTVV.

The chain joins TRBV30 to TRBJ1-5; D is unresolved. This CDR3 region has 13 residues. CDR1 and CDR2 (germline): GTSNPN, SVGIG (reference sequence). Trimming took off 7 bases at V and 6 bases at J, with 16 bases between the two ends. The CDR3 sequence is CAYAAGYGQPQHF. The DNA of the CDR3 is TGTGCCTATGCAGCGGGGTATGGTCAGCCCCAGCATTTT.

This clone was observed a single time. The chain joins TRBV5-1 to TRBJ1-1; the match to TRBD1 covers 7 bases. Unmatched junction bases numbered 12, after V lost 8 bases and J lost 2 bases. This CDR3 region has 15 residues. Germline CDR1 and CDR2: SGHRS and YFSETQ. The CDR3 nucleotides are TGCGCCAGTCGTCAACAGGGGACCCTTAACACTGAAGCTTTCTTT. The encoded protein is CASRQQGTLNTEAFF.

This clone was seen many times. V is TRBV4-1 and J is TRBJ1-1; possible D gene TRBD1, 6 bases. The CDR3 covers 11 residues. Germline values: CDR1 MGHRA, CDR2 YSYEKL. The V end lost 8 bases, the J end lost 8 bases, and 12 bases lay between the germline ends. The CDR3 here is CASAQGTEAFF. In DNA form, the CDR3 reads TGCGCCAGCGCTCAGGGGACGGAAGCTTTCTTT.

The chain carries TRBV11-2 and TRBJ1-4; D not certain. V dropped 0 bases and J dropped 10 bases, with 9 bases sitting between them. The CDR3 runs 13 residues. Germline CDR1 SGHAT, CDR2 FQNNGV. Here the CDR3 DNA reads TGTGCCAGCAGCTTAGAGTGGGGAGGAAAACTGTTTTTT. Its translation is CASSLEWGGKLFF.

This clone has a handful of counts. The chain employs TRBV6-5 and TRBJ1-1; 7 bases are a match to TRBD1. V gave up 6 bases and J gave up 2 bases; unmatched junction bases: 9. Looked up from germline, CDR1 is MNHEY and CDR2 is SVGAGI. This CDR3 has 15 amino acids. The CDR3 DNA sequence: TGTGCCAGCAGCCCCCCCGGGACAGCTAACACTGAAGCTTTCTTT. Its translation is CASSPPGTANTEAFF.

This rearrangement joins TRBV7-6 to TRBJ2-7, with D maybe TRBD2 (5 bases). Germline CDR1 is SGHVS and CDR2 is FNYEAQ. The CDR3 sequence is 11 residues long. V gave up 1 base and J gave up 7 bases, with 5 bases separating them. The DNA for the CDR3 is TGTGCCAGCAGCTTAGGGGAGGAGCAGTACTTC. This gives the protein CASSLGEEQYF.

The genes are TRBV6-5 and TRBJ1-2, with TRBD1 matching over 9 bases. V lost 6 bases to trimming and J lost 7 bases; unmatched junction nucleotides: 12. Germline lookup yields CDR1 MNHEY and CDR2 SVGAGI. CDR3 length equals 15 residues. The CDR3 region is CASSDSGTGSGGYTF. CDR3 nucleotide sequence: TGTGCCAGCAGCGACTCCGGGACAGGGTCGGGTGGCTACACCTTC.

The chain uses TRBV2 and TRBJ2-4, with 8 bases that match TRBD1. The length of the CDR3 is 12 residues. The germline V gene has CDR1 SNHLY and CDR2 FYNNEI. With V trimmed by 7 bases and J by 11 bases, 7 bases remained unmatched. CDR3 nucleotide sequence: TGTGCCAGCATGGCACCAGGGGGCCTTCAGTACTTC. The encoded protein is CASMAPGGLQYF.

The chain links TRBV25-1 to TRBJ1-6, with 7 bases identical to TRBD1. Germline V CDR1 and CDR2: MGHDK, SYGVNS. V trimming: 3 bases; J trimming: 8 bases; junction bases outside the gene matches: 10. The CDR3 covers 16 residues. Written as DNA, the CDR3 is TGTGCCAGCAGTGACTCAGACAGGGATGACTATTCACCCCTCCACTTT. Protein sequence: CASSDSDRDDYSPLHF.

The V gene is TRBV10-3, the J gene TRBJ1-3; no clear D. The CDR3 consists of 14 residues. V was trimmed by 3 bases and J by 4 bases, leaving 10 bases between them. CDR1 is ENHRY and CDR2 is SYGVKD in the germline V gene. CDR3 region: CAISDTVRGNTIYF. CDR3 sequence (DNA): TGTGCCATCAGTGACACAGTTCGCGGAAACACCATATATTTT.

The table lists this clone with many counts. The chain's CDR3 is CASSMSSGGAYEQYF. CDR3 nucleotides: TGTGCCAGCAGCATGTCTAGCGGGGGGGCGTACGAGCAGTACTTC. V gene TRBV9 combines with J gene TRBJ2-7; 12 bases are shared with TRBD2. Germline V gives CDR1 SGDLS, CDR2 YYNGEE. The CDR3 runs to 15 residues. V trimming: 4 bases; J trimming: 4 bases; junction bases outside the gene matches: 6. The complete variable domain, with remaining parts taken from reference TRBV9 and TRBJ2-7, reads DSGVTQTPKHLITATGQRVTLRCSPRSGDLSVYWYQQSLDQGLQFLIQYYNGEERAKGNILERFSAQQFPDLHSELNLSSLELGDSALYFCASSMSSGGAYEQYFGPGTRLTVT.

The rearrangement uses TRBV5-1 and TRBJ1-1; the D gene is possibly TRBD1 (5 bases). This CDR3 region has 15 residues. Trimming stripped 0 bases from V and 5 bases from J, with 14 bases between. Germline V gene data show CDR1 as SGHRS and CDR2 as YFSETQ. Here the CDR3 reads CASSLGPGEGTEAFF. The CDR3 DNA reads TGCGCCAGCAGCTTGGGTCCCGGGGAGGGGACTGAAGCTTTCTTT.

The chain employs TRBV10-3 and TRBJ1-4, with a tentative D call TRBD1 (5 bases). The V and J ends lost 3 bases and 8 bases respectively, with 13 bases between them. Per germline, CDR1 ENHRY and CDR2 SYGVKD. The CDR3 runs to 14 residues. CDR3 in DNA: TGTGCCATCAGTGAAGATGGGGAGGGGGAAAAACTGTTTTTT. This codes for CAISEDGEGEKLFF.

The V and J genes are TRBV10-3 and TRBJ1-5; no firm D call. Trimming took off 3 bases at V and 0 bases at J, with 15 bases between the two ends. This CDR3 is 17 amino acids long. Germline V gives CDR1 ENHRY, CDR2 SYGVKD. The CDR3 nucleotides read TGTGCCATCAGTGAAGAGGGCGGAAGATATAGCAATCAGCCCCAGCATTTT. It specifies CAISEEGGRYSNQPQHF.

J is TRBJ2-5 and V is TRBV13, with 10 nucleotides matching TRBD1. The CDR3 extends over 16 amino acids. Losses at the gene ends were 6 bases for V and 0 bases for J; bases not matched to a gene: 7. Germline CDR1 reads PRHDT; CDR2 reads FYEKMQ (reference sequence). The CDR3 DNA reads TGTGCCAGCAGTTCGACCGGGACAGGGGACCAAGAGACCCAGTACTTC. Protein product: CASSSTGTGDQETQYF.

This clone was seen a single time. The CDR3 coding sequence is TGTGCCAGCTCACCACCCAGGGGGGATTCACCCCTCCACTTT. Translation: CASSPPRGDSPLHF. The chain has TRBV18 and TRBJ1-6; 7 bases map to TRBD1. The junction had 1 base not matched to a gene; V was cut back by 0 bases and J by 8 bases. Germline loops: CDR1 KGHSH, CDR2 LQKENI. The CDR3 contains 14 residues. The whole variable domain, remainder taken from reference TRBV18 and TRBJ1-6, is NAGVMQNPRHLVRRRGQEARLRCSPMKGHSHVYWYRQLPEEGLKFMVYLQKENIIDESGMPKERFSAEFPKEGPSILRIQQVVRGDSAAYFCASSPPRGDSPLHFGNGTRLTVT.